This paragraph reports one T cell receptor (beta chain). The antigen remains undetermined. This specimen comes from a study of cytomegalovirus exposure and HLA in healthy donors. In the study overall: Earlier findings included 100 million to 130 million unique TCR beta sequences obtained from about 180 million T cells. Findings and limits, study-wide: Clonal expansion was found to be greater in HLA-associated TCR beta chains than in equally common others in a later analysis. HLA alleles were associated with 15,000 to 20,000 TCR beta sequences in a later analysis at 0.05 false discovery rate.

V lost 5 bases and J lost 4, with 8 bases in between. The CDR3 sequence is 12 residues long. Germline V lookup: CDR1 SGHAT, CDR2 FQNNGV. Primers for the PCR totalled 60 Vbeta and 13 Jbeta. In the original analysis: Unique TCR beta chains totaled some 81 million in a later count, with roughly 12 million of them shared. TCRdb's table, derived via immunoSEQ multiplex PCR, lists solely in-frame clones and lacks some. That table is the source of V, J and clone size, and D and trimming were worked out from the DNA. Of hundreds of thousands of clones in the sample, around four fifths were seen once. Sequencing was done on a sample of PBMCs. The chain is built from TRBV11-2 and TRBJ1-2; D is perhaps TRBD1 (5 bases). This receptor was obtained from a middle-aged woman in good health and CMV-seronegative. The CDR3, as DNA: TGTGCCAGCAGCGGACATACCTATGGCTACACCTTC. Translating gives CASSGHTYGYTF.